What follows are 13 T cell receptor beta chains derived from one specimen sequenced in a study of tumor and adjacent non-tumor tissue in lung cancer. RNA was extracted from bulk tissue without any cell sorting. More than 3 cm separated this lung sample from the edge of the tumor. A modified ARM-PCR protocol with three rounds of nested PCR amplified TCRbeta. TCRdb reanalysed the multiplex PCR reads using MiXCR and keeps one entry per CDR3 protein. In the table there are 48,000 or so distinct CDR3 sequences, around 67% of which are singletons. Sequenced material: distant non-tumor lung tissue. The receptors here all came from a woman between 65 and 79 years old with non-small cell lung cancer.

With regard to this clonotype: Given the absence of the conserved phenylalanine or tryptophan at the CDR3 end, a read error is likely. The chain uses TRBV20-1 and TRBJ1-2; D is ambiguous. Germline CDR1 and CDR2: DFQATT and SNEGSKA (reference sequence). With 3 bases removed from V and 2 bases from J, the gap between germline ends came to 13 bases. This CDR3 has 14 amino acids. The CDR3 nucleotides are TGCAGTGCTAGCCAGTCACGGGCGAACTATGGCTACACCTTG. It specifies CSASQSRANYGYTL.

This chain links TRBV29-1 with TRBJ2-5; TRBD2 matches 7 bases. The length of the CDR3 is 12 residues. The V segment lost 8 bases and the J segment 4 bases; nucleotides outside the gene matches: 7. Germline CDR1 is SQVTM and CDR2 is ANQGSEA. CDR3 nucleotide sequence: TGCAGCCCACTATCGGGGGGAGAGACCCAGTACTTC. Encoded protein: CSPLSGGETQYF. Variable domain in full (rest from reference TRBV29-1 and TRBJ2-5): SAVISQKPSRDICQRGTSLTIQCQVDSQVTMMFWYRQQPGQSLTLIATANQGSEATYESGFVIDKFPISRPNLTFSTLTVSNMSPEDSSIYLCSPLSGGETQYFGPGTRLLVL.

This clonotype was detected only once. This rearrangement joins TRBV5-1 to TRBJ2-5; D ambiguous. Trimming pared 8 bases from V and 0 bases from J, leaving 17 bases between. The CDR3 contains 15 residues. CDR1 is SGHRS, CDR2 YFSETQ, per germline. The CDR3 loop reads CASSLTSKYQETQYF. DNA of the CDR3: TGCGCCAGTAGTTTGACTTCAAAATACCAAGAGACCCAGTACTTC.

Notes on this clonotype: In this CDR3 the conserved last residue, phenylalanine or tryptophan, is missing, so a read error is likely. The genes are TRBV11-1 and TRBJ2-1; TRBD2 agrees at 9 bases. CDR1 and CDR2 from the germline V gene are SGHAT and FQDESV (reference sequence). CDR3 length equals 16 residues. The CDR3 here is CASNLALAGLYNEQFY. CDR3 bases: TGTGCCAGCAACTTAGCCCTAGCGGGACTGTACAATGAGCAGTTCTAC.

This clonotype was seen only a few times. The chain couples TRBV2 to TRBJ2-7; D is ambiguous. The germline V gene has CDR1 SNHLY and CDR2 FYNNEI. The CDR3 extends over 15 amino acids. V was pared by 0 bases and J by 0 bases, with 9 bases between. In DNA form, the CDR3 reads TGTGCCAGCAGTGAAGCTGGCTACGCCTCCTACGAGCAGTACTTC. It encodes CASSEAGYASYEQYF.

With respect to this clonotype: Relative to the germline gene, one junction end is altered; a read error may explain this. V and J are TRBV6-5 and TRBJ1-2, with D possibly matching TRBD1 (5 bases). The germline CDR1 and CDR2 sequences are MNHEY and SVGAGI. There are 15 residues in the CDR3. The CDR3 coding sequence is TGTGCCAGCAGTTACCAGTCCACCCAGGGTTATGTCTACACCTTC. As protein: CASSYQSTQGYVYTF.

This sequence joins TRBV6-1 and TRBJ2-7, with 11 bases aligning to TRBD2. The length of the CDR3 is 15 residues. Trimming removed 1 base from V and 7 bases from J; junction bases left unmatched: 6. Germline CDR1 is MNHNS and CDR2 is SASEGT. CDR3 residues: CASSEGLAGKYEQYF. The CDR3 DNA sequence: TGTGCCAGCAGTGAAGGACTAGCGGGAAAGTATGAGCAGTACTTC.

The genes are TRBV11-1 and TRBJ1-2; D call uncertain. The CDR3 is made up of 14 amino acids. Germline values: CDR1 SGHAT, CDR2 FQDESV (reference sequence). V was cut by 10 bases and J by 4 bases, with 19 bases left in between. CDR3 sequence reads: CAICHSVVGYGYTF. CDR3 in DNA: TGTGCCATCTGTCATTCGGTAGTTGGCTATGGCTACACCTTC.

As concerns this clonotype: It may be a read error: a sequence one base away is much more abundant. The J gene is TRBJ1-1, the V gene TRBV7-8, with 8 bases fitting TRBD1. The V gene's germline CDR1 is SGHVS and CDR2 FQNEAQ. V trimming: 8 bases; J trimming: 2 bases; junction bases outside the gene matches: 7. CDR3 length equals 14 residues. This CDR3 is CASAKAGGNTEAFF. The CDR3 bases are TGTGCCAGCGCAAAGGCAGGGGGCAACACTGAAGCTTTCTTT.

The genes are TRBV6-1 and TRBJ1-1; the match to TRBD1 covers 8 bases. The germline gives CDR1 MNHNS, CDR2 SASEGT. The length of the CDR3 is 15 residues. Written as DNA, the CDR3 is TGTGATAGCAGCCCGACCGGGACAGGGAACACTGAAGCTTTCTTT. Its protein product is CDSSPTGTGNTEAFF.

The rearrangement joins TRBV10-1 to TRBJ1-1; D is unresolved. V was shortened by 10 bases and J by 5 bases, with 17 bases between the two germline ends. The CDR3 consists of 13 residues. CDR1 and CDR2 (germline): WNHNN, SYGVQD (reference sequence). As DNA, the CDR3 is TGCGCCAACTGTGCCACCCGGGGAACTGAAGCTTTCTTT. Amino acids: CANCATRGTEAFF.

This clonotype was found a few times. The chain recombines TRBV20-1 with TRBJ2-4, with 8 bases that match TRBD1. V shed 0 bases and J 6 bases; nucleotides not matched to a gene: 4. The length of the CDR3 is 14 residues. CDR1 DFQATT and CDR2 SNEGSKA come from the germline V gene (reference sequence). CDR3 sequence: CSARDGQGRNIQYF. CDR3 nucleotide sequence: TGCAGTGCTAGAGACGGACAGGGCAGAAACATTCAGTACTTC.

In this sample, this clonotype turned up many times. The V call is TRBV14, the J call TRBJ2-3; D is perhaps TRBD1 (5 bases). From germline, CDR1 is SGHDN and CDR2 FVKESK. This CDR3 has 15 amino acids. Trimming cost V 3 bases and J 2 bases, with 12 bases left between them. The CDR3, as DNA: TGTGCCAGCAGCCACGAGGACACTATCACAGATACGCAGTATTTT. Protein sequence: CASSHEDTITDTQYF.